This TCR beta chain was retrieved from a study of identical twins. Points on this clonotype: It may be a read error: a sequence one base away is much more abundant.

TCRdb reprocessed the 5' RACE reads via MiXCR and lists one record per CDR3 protein. Among approximately 690,000 distinct CDR3 sequences listed, 5.5% to 6.5% were seen once. Germline CDR1 and CDR2: MNHEY and SMNVEV (reference sequence). This CDR3 spans 13 amino acids. Sequencing was performed on naive T cells sorted from blood. This chain uses TRBV27 with TRBJ2-1; D possibly corresponds to TRBD1 (5 bases). The receptor was isolated from a young man in good health. CDR3: CASSLQRGNERFF. CDR3 nucleotide sequence: TGTGCCAGCAGTTTACAAAGGGGCAATGAGCGGTTCTTC.